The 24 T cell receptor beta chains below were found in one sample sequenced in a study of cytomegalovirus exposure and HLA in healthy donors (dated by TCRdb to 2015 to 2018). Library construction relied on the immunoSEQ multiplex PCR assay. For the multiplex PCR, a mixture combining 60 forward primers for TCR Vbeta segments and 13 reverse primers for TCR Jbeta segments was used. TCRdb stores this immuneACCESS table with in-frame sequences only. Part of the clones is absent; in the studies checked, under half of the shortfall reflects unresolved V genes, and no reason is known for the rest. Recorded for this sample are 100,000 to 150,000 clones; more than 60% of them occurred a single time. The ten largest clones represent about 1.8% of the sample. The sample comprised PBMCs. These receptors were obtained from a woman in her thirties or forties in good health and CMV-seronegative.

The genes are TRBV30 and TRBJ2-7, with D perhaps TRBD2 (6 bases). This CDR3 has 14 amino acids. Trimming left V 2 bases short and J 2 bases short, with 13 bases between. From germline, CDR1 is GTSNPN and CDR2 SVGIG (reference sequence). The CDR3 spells CAWSLSGLTYEQYF. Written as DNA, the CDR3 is TGTGCCTGGAGTCTTAGCGGTCTTACCTACGAGCAGTACTTC.

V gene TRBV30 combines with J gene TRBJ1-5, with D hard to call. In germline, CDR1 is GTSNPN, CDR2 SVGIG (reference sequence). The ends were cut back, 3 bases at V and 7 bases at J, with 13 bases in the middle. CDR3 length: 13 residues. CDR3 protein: CAWRGGIGQPQHF. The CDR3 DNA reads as TGTGCCTGGAGGGGAGGGATTGGACAGCCCCAGCATTTT.

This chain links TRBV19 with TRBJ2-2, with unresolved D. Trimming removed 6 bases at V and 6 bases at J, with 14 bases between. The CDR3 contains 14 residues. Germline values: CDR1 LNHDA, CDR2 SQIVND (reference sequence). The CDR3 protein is CASSPPRRSGELFF. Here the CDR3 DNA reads TGTGCCAGTAGCCCTCCCCGCAGGTCCGGGGAGCTGTTTTTT.

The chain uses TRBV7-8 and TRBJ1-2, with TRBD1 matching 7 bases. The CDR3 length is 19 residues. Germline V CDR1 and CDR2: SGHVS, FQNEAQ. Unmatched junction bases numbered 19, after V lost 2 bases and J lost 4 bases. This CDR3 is CASSLSWARGQKVSYGYTF. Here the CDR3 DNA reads TGTGCCAGCAGCTTATCCTGGGCTAGGGGACAGAAAGTTTCCTATGGCTACACCTTC.

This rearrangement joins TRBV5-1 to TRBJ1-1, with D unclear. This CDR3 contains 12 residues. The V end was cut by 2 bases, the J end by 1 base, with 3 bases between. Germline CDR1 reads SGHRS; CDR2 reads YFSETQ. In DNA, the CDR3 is TGCGCCAGCAGCTTCCAGAACACTGAAGCTTTCTTT. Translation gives CASSFQNTEAFF.

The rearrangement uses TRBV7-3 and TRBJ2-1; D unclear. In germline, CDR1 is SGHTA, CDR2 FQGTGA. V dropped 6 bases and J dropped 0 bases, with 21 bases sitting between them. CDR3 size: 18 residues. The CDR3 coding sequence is TGTGCCAGCAGTCCCCGCCCCTTCCCTACCGGCTCCTACAATGAGCAGTTCTTC. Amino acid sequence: CASSPRPFPTGSYNEQFF.

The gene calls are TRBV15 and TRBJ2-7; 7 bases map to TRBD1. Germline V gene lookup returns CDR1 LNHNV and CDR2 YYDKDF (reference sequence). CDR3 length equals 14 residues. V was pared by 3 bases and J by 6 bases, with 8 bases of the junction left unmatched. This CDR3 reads CATSRARTGAEQYF. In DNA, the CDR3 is TGTGCCACCAGCAGGGCCCGAACAGGGGCCGAGCAGTACTTC.

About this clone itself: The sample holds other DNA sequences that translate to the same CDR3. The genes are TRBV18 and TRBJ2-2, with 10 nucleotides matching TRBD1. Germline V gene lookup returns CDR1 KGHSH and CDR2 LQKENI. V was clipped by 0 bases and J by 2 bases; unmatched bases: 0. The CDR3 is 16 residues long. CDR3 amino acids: CASSPPTGGNTGELFF. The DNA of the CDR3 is TGTGCCAGCTCACCACCGACAGGGGGCAACACCGGGGAGCTGTTTTTT.

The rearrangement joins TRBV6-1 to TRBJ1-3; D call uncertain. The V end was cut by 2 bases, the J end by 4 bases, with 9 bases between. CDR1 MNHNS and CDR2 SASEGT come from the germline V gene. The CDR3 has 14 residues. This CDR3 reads CASSEWAAGNTIYF. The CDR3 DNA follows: TGTGCCAGCAGTGAATGGGCAGCCGGAAACACCATATATTTT.

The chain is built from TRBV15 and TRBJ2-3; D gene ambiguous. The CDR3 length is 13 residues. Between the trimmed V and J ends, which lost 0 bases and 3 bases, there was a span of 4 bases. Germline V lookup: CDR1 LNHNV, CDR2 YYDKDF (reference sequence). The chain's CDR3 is CATSRDLTDTQYF. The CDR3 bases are TGTGCCACCAGCAGAGATCTGACAGATACGCAGTATTTT.

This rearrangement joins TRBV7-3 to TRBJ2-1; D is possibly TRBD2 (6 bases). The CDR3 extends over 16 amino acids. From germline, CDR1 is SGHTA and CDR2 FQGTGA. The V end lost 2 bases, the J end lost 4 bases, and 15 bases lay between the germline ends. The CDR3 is CASSLGFGGLYNEQFF. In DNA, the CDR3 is TGTGCCAGCAGCTTAGGTTTTGGGGGACTTTACAATGAGCAGTTCTTC.

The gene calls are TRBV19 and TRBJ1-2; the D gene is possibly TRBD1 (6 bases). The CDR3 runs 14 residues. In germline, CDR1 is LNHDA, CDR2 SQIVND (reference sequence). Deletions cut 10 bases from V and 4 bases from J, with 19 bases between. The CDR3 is CATTRTADPYGYTF. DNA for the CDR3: TGTGCCACCACCCGGACAGCTGATCCCTATGGCTACACCTTC.

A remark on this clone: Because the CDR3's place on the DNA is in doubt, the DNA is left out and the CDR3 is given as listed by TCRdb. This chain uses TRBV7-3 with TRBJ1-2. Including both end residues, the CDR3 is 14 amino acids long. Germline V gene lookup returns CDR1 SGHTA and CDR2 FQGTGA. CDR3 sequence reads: CASSFGPGGYGYTF.

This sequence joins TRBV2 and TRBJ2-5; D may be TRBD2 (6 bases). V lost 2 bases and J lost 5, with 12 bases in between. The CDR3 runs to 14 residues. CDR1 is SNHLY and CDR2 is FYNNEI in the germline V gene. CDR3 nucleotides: TGTGCCAGCAGTGAATTCGTGGAGGGGGAGACCCAGTACTTC. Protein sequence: CASSEFVEGETQYF.

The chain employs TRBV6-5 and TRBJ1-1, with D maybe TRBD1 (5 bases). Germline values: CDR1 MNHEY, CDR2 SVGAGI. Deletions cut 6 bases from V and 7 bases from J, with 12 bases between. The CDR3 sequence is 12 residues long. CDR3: CASSPDTVEAFF. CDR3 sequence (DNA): TGTGCCAGCAGCCCGGACACTGTTGAAGCTTTCTTT.

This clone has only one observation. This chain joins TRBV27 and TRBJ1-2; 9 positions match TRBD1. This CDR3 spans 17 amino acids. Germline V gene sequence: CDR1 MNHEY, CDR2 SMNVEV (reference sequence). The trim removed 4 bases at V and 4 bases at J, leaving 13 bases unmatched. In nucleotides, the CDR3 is TGTGCCAGCAGTTCAAACGGATGGACAGGGGACTCCTATGGCTACACCTTC. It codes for CASSSNGWTGDSYGYTF.

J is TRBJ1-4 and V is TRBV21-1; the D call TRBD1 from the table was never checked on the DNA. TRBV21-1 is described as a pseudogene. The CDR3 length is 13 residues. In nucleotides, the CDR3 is TGTGCCAGCAGCAAAGGTACAGAGGAAAAACTGTTTTTT. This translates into CASSKGTEEKLFF.

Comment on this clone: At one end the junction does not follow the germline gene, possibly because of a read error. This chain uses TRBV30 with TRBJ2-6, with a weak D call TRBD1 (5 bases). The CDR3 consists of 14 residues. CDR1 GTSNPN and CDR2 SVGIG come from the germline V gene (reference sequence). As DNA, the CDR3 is TGTGCCTGGAGCCCGTGGGCTGGGGCCAACGGCCTGACTTTC. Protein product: CAWSPWAGANGLTF.

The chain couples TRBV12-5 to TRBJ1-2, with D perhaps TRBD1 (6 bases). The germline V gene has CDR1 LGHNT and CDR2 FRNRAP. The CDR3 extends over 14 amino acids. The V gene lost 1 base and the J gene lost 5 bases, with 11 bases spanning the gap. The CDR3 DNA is TGTGCTAGTGGTTTGGCAGGGGTAGGGTATGGCTACACCTTC. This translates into CASGLAGVGYGYTF.

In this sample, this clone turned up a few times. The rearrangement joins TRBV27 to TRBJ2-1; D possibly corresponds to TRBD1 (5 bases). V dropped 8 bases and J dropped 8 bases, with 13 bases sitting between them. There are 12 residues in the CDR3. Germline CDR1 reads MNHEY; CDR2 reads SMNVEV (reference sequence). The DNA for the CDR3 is TGTGCCAGCGGGGCGGTATTATATGAGCAGTTCTTC. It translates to CASGAVLYEQFF.

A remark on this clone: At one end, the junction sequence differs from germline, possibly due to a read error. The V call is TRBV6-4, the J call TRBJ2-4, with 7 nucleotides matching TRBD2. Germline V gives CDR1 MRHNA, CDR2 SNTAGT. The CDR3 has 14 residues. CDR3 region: CAVRAGEGGDIQYF. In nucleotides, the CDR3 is TGCGCTGTCAGGGCGGGAGAAGGTGGGGACATTCAGTACTTC.

CDR3: CSGRGSQETQYF. For the CDR3, the DNA is TGCAGCGGCAGGGGGTCACAAGAGACCCAGTACTTC. The chain is built from TRBV29-1 and TRBJ2-5, with TRBD1 matching over 7 bases. V was clipped by 7 bases and J by 2 bases; unmatched bases: 4. Germline V gene sequence: CDR1 SQVTM, CDR2 ANQGSEA. The CDR3 has 12 amino acids.

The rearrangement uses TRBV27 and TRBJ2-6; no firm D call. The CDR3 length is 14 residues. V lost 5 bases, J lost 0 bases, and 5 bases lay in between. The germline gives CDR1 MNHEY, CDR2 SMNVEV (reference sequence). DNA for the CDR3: TGTGCCAGCAGTCCCATCTCTGGGGCCAACGTCCTGACTTTC. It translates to CASSPISGANVLTF.

CDR3 bases: TGTGCCAGCACCAACGGGGGGTATGGCTACACCTTC. This encodes CASTNGGYGYTF. V gene TRBV6-5 combines with J gene TRBJ1-2; possibly TRBD1 for D (5 bases). Germline V lookup: CDR1 MNHEY, CDR2 SVGAGI. Trimming took off 7 bases at V and 5 bases at J, with 11 bases between the two ends. This CDR3 has 12 amino acids.